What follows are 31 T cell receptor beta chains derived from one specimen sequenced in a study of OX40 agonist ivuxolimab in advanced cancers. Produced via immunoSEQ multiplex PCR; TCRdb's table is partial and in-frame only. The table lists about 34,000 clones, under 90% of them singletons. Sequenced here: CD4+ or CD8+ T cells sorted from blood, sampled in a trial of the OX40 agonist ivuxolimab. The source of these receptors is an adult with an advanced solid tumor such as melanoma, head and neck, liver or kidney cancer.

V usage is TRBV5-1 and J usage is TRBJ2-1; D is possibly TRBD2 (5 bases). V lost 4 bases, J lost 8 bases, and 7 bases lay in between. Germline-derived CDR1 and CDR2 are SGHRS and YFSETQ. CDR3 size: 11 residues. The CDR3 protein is CASSERDEQFF. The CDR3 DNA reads TGCGCCAGCAGCGAGAGGGATGAGCAGTTCTTC.

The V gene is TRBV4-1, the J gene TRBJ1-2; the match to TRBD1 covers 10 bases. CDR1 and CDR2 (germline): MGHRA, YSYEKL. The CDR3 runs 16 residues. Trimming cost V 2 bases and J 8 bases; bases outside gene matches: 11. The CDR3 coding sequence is TGCGCCAGCAGCCAAACTGGGACAGGGGCCGTGGGAGGCTACACCTTC. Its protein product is CASSQTGTGAVGGYTF.

The CDR3 region is CASSLRRWETQYF. The DNA of the CDR3 is TGTGCCAGCAGTTTACGCCGCTGGGAGACCCAGTACTTC. The V gene is TRBV27, the J gene TRBJ2-5, with D uncertain. V gave up 2 bases and J gave up 5 bases, with 9 bases separating them. Germline V lookup: CDR1 MNHEY, CDR2 SMNVEV (reference sequence). The CDR3 is 13 residues long.

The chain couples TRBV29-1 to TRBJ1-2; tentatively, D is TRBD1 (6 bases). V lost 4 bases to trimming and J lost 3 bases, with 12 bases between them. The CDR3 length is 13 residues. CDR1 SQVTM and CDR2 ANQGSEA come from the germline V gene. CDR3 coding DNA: TGCAGCGTTGGACGGACAGTGGACTATGGCTACACCTTC. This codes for CSVGRTVDYGYTF. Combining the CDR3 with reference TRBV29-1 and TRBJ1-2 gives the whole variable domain SAVISQKPSRDICQRGTSLTIQCQVDSQVTMMFWYRQQPGQSLTLIATANQGSEATYESGFVIDKFPISRPNLTFSTLTVSNMSPEDSSIYLCSVGRTVDYGYTFGSGTRLTVV.

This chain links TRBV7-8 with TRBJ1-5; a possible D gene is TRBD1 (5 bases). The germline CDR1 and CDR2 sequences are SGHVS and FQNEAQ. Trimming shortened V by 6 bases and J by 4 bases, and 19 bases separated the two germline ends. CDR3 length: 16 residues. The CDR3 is CASSQMWGSYNQPQHF. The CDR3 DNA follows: TGTGCCAGCAGTCAAATGTGGGGGAGCTATAATCAGCCCCAGCATTTT.

CDR3 nucleotide sequence: TGTGCCAGCAGTATACAGGGATCATCTAACTATGGCTACACCTTC. Its translation: CASSIQGSSNYGYTF. This chain joins TRBV6-5 and TRBJ1-2, with a tentative D call TRBD1 (6 bases). The V gene's germline CDR1 is MNHEY and CDR2 SVGAGI. The CDR3 has 15 residues. Trimming removed 5 bases from V and 0 bases from J, with 13 bases in between.

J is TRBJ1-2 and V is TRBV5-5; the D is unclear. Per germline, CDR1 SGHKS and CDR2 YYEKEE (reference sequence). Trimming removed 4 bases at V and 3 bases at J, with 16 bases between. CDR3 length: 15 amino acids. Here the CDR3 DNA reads TGTGCCAGCAGCGTTCTACCAACAGAGTACTATGGCTACACCTTC. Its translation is CASSVLPTEYYGYTF. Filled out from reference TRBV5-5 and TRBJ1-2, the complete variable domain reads DAGVTQSPTHLIKTRGQQVTLRCSPISGHKSVSWYQQVLGQGPQFIFQYYEKEERGRGNFPDRFSARQFPNYSSELNVNALLLGDSALYLCASSVLPTEYYGYTFGSGTRLTVV.

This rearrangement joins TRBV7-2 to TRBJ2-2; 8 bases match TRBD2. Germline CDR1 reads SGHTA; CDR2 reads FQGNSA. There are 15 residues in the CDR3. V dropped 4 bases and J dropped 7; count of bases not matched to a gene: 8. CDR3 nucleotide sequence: TGTGCCAGCAGCTGGCGGGGGGCCTCATACGGGGAGCTGTTTTTT. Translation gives CASSWRGASYGELFF.

The CDR3 nucleotides read TGTGCCAGCAGTGAATTACTAGCGGGAACGAAAGAGACCCAGTACTTC. Protein sequence: CASSELLAGTKETQYF. This chain joins TRBV25-1 and TRBJ2-5; 10 nucleotides match TRBD2. The CDR3 is 16 amino acids. CDR1 is MGHDK, CDR2 SYGVNS, per germline. V lost 1 base and J lost 3; bases outside the gene matches: 5.

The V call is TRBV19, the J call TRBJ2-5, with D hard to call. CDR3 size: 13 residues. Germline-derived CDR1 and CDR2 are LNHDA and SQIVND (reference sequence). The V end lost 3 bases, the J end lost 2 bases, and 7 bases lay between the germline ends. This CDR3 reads CASSISRQETQYF. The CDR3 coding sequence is TGTGCCAGTAGTATTAGCAGGCAAGAGACCCAGTACTTC.

The CDR3, as DNA: TGTGCCAGCTCGCGAGTGAATCAGCCCCAGCATTTT. It codes for CASSRVNQPQHF. The chain carries TRBV18 and TRBJ1-5; D not certain. Germline CDR1 KGHSH, CDR2 LQKENI. The CDR3 has 12 amino acids. The V and J ends lost 6 bases and 4 bases respectively, with 7 bases between them.

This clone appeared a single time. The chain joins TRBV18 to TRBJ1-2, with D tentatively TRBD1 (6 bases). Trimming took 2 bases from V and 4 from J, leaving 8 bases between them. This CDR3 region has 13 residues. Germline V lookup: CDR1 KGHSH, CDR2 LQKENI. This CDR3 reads CASSPTGTYGYTF. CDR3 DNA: TGTGCCAGCTCACCAACAGGGACCTATGGCTACACCTTC.

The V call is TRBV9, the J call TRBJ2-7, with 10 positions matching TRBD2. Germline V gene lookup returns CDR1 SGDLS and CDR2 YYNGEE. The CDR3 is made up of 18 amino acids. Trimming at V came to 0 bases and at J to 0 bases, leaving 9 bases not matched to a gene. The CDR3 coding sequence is TGTGCCAGCAGCGTAGCTACGGATTCTAGCGGGAGCTCCTACGAGCAGTACTTC. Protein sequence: CASSVATDSSGSSYEQYF. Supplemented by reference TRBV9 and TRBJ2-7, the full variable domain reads DSGVTQTPKHLITATGQRVTLRCSPRSGDLSVYWYQQSLDQGLQFLIQYYNGEERAKGNILERFSAQQFPDLHSELNLSSLELGDSALYFCASSVATDSSGSSYEQYFGPGTRLTVT.

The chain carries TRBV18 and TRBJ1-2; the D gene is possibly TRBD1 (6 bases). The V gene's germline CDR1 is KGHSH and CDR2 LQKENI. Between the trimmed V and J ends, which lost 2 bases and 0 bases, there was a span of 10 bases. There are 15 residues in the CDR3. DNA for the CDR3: TGTGCCAGCTCACCAACTGGGGGCTCTAACTATGGCTACACCTTC. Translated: CASSPTGGSNYGYTF.

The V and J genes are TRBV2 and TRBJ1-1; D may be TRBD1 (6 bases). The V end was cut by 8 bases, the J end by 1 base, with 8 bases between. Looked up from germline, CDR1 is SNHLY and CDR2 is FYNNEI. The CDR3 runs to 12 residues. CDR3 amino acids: CASLTGNTEAFF. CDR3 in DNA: TGTGCCAGCCTGACAGGGAACACTGAAGCTTTCTTT.

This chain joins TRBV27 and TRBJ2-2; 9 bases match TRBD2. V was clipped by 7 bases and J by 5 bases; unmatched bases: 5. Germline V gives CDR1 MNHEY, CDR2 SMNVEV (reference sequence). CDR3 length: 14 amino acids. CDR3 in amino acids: CASKGLAGTGELFF. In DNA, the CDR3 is TGTGCCAGCAAGGGACTAGCTGGAACCGGGGAGCTGTTTTTT.

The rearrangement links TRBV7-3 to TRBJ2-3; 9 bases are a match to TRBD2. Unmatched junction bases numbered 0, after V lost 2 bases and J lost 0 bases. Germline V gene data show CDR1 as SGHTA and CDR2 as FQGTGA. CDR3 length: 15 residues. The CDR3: CASSLAGGSTDTQYF. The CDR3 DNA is TGTGCCAGCAGCTTAGCGGGGGGGAGCACAGATACGCAGTATTTT.

The CDR3 loop is CASSLAGGAEAFF. CDR3 nucleotide sequence: TGTGCCAGCAGCTTAGCAGGGGGCGCCGAAGCTTTCTTT. V is TRBV7-9 and J is TRBJ1-1; 7 nucleotides match TRBD1. This CDR3 spans 13 amino acids. V lost 0 bases to trimming and J lost 8 bases; unmatched junction nucleotides: 3. Germline CDR1 and CDR2: SEHNR and FQNEAQ (reference sequence). The whole variable domain, filled in from reference TRBV7-9 and TRBJ1-1, reads DTGVSQNPRHKITKRGQNVTFRCDPISEHNRLYWYRQTLGQGPEFLTYFQNEAQLEKSRLLSDRFSAERPKGSFSTLEIQRTEQGDSAMYLCASSLAGGAEAFFGQGTRLTVV.

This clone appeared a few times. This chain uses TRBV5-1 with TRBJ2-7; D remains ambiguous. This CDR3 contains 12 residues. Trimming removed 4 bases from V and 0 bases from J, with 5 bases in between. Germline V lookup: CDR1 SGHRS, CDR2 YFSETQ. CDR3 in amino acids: CASSISSYEQYF. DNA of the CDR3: TGCGCCAGCAGCATAAGCTCCTACGAGCAGTACTTC.

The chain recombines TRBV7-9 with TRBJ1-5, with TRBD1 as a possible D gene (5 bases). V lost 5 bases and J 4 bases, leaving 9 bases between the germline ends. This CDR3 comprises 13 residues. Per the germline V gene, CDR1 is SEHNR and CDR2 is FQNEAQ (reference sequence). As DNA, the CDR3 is TGTGCCAGCAGCCTGACAGCGAATCAGCCCCAGCATTTT. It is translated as CASSLTANQPQHF.

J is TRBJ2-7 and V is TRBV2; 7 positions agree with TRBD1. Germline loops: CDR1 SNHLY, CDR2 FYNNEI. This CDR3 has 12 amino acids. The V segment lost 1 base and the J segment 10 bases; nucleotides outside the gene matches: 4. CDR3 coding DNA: TGTGCCAGCAGTGAAGAGGGGACAGTTCAGTACTTC. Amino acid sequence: CASSEEGTVQYF. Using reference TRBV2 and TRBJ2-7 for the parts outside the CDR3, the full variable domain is EPEVTQTPSHQVTQMGQEVILRCVPISNHLYFYWYRQILGQKVEFLVSFYNNEISEKSEIFDDQFSVERPDGSNFTLKIRSTKLEDSAMYFCASSEEGTVQYFGPGTRLTVT.

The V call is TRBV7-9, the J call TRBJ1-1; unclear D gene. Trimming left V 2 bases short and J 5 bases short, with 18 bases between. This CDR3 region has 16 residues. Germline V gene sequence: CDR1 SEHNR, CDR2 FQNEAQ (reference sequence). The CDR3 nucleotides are TGTGCCAGCAGCTTACCATCCGGACGTCTCAGAACTGAAGCTTTCTTT. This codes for CASSLPSGRLRTEAFF. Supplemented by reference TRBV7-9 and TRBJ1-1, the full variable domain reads DTGVSQNPRHKITKRGQNVTFRCDPISEHNRLYWYRQTLGQGPEFLTYFQNEAQLEKSRLLSDRFSAERPKGSFSTLEIQRTEQGDSAMYLCASSLPSGRLRTEAFFGQGTRLTVV.

CDR3 DNA: TGTGCCAGCAGTTACTCGCCAGCCTATCAGCCCCAGCATTTT. It yields the protein CASSYSPAYQPQHF. The chain joins TRBV6-5 to TRBJ1-5; no clear D. Germline loops: CDR1 MNHEY, CDR2 SVGAGI. CDR3 length: 14 amino acids. V was shortened by 0 bases and J by 5 bases, with 8 bases between the two germline ends.

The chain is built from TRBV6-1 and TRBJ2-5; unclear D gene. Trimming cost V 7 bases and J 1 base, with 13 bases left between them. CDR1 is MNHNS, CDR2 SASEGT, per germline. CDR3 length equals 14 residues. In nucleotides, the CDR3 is TGTGCCAGCACCTCACAGTCGCTCCAAGAGACCCAGTACTTC. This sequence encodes CASTSQSLQETQYF.

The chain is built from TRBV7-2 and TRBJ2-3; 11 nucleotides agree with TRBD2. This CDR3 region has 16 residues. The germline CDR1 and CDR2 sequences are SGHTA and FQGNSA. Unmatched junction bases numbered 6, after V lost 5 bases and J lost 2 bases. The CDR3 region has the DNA TGTGCCAGCAGCGACCGACTAGCGGGAATCACAGATACGCAGTATTTT. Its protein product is CASSDRLAGITDTQYF.

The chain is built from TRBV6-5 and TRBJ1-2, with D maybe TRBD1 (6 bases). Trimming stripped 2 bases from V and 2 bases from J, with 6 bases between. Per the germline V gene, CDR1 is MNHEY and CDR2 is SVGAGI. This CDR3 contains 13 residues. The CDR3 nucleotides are TGTGCCAGCAGTTACGACAGGAACTATGGCTACACCTTC. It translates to CASSYDRNYGYTF.

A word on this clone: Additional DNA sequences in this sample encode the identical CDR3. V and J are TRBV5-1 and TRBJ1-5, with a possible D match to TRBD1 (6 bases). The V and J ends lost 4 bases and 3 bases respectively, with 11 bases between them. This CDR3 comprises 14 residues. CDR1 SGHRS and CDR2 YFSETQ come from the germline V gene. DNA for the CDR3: TGCGCCAGCAGCCGGGACAACTCCAATCAGCCCCAGCATTTT. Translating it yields CASSRDNSNQPQHF.

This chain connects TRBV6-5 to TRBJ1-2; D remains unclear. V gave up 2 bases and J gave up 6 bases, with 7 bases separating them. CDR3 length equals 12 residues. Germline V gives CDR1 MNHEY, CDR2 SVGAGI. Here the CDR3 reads CASSYRGDGYTF. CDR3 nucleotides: TGTGCCAGCAGTTACCGTGGCGATGGCTACACCTTC.

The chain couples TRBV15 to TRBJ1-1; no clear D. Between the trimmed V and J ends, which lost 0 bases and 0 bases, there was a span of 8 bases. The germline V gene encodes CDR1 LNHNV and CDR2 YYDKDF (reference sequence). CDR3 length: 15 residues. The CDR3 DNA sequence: TGTGCCACCAGCAGAGATCGCGGGATGAACACTGAAGCTTTCTTT. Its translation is CATSRDRGMNTEAFF.

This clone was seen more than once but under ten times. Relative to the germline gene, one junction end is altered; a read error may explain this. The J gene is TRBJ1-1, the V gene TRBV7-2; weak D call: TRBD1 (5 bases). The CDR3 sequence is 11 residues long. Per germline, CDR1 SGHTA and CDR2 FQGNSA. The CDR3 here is CASNLVTDTFF. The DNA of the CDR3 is TGTGCCAGCAACTTAGTGACGGACACTTTCTTT.

DNA of the CDR3: TGTGCCAGCAGCGGGACTCAATACAATGAGCAGTTCTTC. It translates to CASSGTQYNEQFF. The chain joins TRBV9 to TRBJ2-1; D may be TRBD2 (5 bases). The germline V and J ends were trimmed by 3 bases and 4 bases, with 8 bases remaining between them. Germline CDR1 SGDLS, CDR2 YYNGEE. This CDR3 has 13 residues.